The 20 T cell receptor beta chains below were found in one sample sequenced in a study of long-term antiretroviral therapy in people with HIV. At survey level, the immunoSEQ assay was run in its v3.0 version. TCRdb keeps only in-frame clones here, not all; method: immunoSEQ multiplex PCR. The table includes more than 35,000 clones, around 86% detected once. The starting material was unsorted PBMCs, obtained 1.5 years after starting antiretroviral therapy. The receptors stem from a man aged 18 to 30 with HIV.

V gene TRBV27 combines with J gene TRBJ2-7; a weak D match, TRBD1 (6 bases). This CDR3 has 13 amino acids. Germline V gives CDR1 MNHEY, CDR2 SMNVEV (reference sequence). V gave up 3 bases and J gave up 4 bases, with 10 bases separating them. DNA of the CDR3: TGTGCCAGCAGTTTCGAGACAGGATACGAGCAGTACTTC. Protein: CASSFETGYEQYF.

Only a few counts were recorded for this clone. This chain joins TRBV28 and TRBJ2-7; 8 bases are shared with TRBD2. The CDR3 is 13 residues long. Germline values: CDR1 MDHEN, CDR2 SYDVKM. With 7 bases clipped from V and 7 bases from J, the junction kept 9 bases outside the gene matches. The CDR3 DNA reads as TGTGCCAGCATTCCAGCGGGAGTGGAAGAGCAGTACTTC. Translated: CASIPAGVEEQYF.

As DNA, the CDR3 is TGTGCCAGCAGCTGGGGGCTGACAGCCGACTATGGCTACACCTTC. Protein product: CASSWGLTADYGYTF. This sequence joins TRBV5-6 and TRBJ1-2; possibly TRBD1 for D (6 bases). From germline, CDR1 is SGHDT and CDR2 YYEEEE. The germline V and J ends were trimmed by 3 bases and 3 bases, with 15 bases remaining between them. The CDR3 covers 15 residues.

The rearrangement uses TRBV19 and TRBJ2-6; the match to TRBD1 covers 9 bases. This CDR3 contains 20 residues. V gave up 5 bases and J gave up 3 bases; unmatched junction bases: 17. CDR1 and CDR2 (germline): LNHDA, SQIVND (reference sequence). In DNA form, the CDR3 reads TGTGCCAGTAGTGGGATGCAGGACAGGGGACCGGGTTTTGGGGCCAACGTCCTGACTTTC. Translating it yields CASSGMQDRGPGFGANVLTF.

The genes are TRBV5-8 and TRBJ2-4; 7 positions agree with TRBD1. J lost 7 bases, V lost 4 bases, and 8 bases had no gene match. The CDR3 sequence is 14 residues long. CDR1 and CDR2 from the germline V gene are SGHTS and YDEGEE. CDR3 sequence: CASSVDRNANIQYF. CDR3 in DNA: TGTGCCAGCAGCGTGGACAGGAACGCGAACATTCAGTACTTC.

V gene TRBV27 combines with J gene TRBJ2-7; TRBD2 matches 7 bases. V dropped 7 bases and J dropped 5; count of bases not matched to a gene: 11. There are 14 residues in the CDR3. Germline V gene data show CDR1 as MNHEY and CDR2 as SMNVEV (reference sequence). The chain's CDR3 is CASTKSAGVNEQYF. The CDR3 DNA reads TGTGCCAGCACCAAATCGGCGGGAGTCAACGAGCAGTACTTC.

The rearrangement uses TRBV7-3 and TRBJ2-5, with D uncertain. Per germline, CDR1 SGHTA and CDR2 FQGTGA. This CDR3 has 15 residues. Trimming stripped 5 bases from V and 5 bases from J, with 18 bases between. CDR3 region: CASSPSPGPRETQYF. The DNA of the CDR3 is TGTGCCAGCAGCCCCTCGCCGGGCCCGCGGGAGACCCAGTACTTC.

The rearrangement links TRBV23-1 to TRBJ2-7; tentatively, D is TRBD1 (5 bases). TRBV23-1 is marked as an open reading frame, function uncertain. V was cut by 2 bases and J by 3 bases, with 8 bases left in between. This CDR3 has 13 amino acids. The CDR3 is CASSQEDIYEQYF. CDR3 bases: TGCGCCAGCAGTCAAGAGGACATCTACGAGCAGTACTTC.

J is TRBJ2-2 and V is TRBV6-6; possible D gene TRBD2, 6 bases. The CDR3 contains 16 residues. Germline CDR1 reads MNHNY; CDR2 reads SVGAGI (reference sequence). The V end was cut by 0 bases, the J end by 4 bases, with 12 bases between. The CDR3 nucleotides are TGTGCCAGCAGTTACTCCGCGGGGTACGGCACCGGGGAGCTGTTTTTT. Translated: CASSYSAGYGTGELFF.

The chain links TRBV5-1 to TRBJ2-7, with no clear D. This CDR3 spans 13 amino acids. From germline, CDR1 is SGHRS and CDR2 YFSETQ. The ends were cut back, 2 bases at V and 5 bases at J, with 11 bases in the middle. This CDR3 reads CASSLDSIDEQYF. CDR3 in DNA: TGCGCCAGCAGCTTAGATAGTATAGACGAGCAGTACTTC.

This clone was detected a few times. The chain uses TRBV9 and TRBJ1-4; D is perhaps TRBD1 (6 bases). Germline V gives CDR1 SGDLS, CDR2 YYNGEE. V lost 4 bases, J lost 1 base, and 11 bases lay in between. This CDR3 has 15 residues. The CDR3 DNA reads as TGTGCCAGCAGCCCAACAGGGAGAACTAATGAAAAACTGTTTTTT. Its translation is CASSPTGRTNEKLFF. The entire variable domain, with the rest obtained from reference TRBV9 and TRBJ1-4, is as follows: DSGVTQTPKHLITATGQRVTLRCSPRSGDLSVYWYQQSLDQGLQFLIQYYNGEERAKGNILERFSAQQFPDLHSELNLSSLELGDSALYFCASSPTGRTNEKLFFGSGTQLSVL.

This chain connects TRBV14 to TRBJ1-1; D gene unclear. Germline CDR1 and CDR2: SGHDN and FVKESK. Trimming took off 0 bases at V and 9 bases at J, with 11 bases between the two ends. CDR3 size: 13 residues. As DNA, the CDR3 is TGTGCCAGCAGCCAAGATAGGAGGGTGAAAGCTTTCTTT. Its protein is CASSQDRRVKAFF.

The chain's CDR3 is CASSSSPRTGPYEQYF. The CDR3 DNA follows: TGTGCCAGCAGTTCATCCCCTAGGACAGGGCCGTACGAGCAGTACTTC. The rearrangement joins TRBV28 to TRBJ2-7; 8 bases match TRBD1. The CDR3 covers 16 residues. Losses at the gene ends were 4 bases for V and 4 bases for J; bases not matched to a gene: 12. Germline V gene lookup returns CDR1 MDHEN and CDR2 SYDVKM. Full variable domain (outside the CDR3, taken from reference TRBV28 and TRBJ2-7): DVKVTQSSRYLVKRTGEKVFLECVQDMDHENMFWYRQDPGLGLRLIYFSYDVKMKEKGDIPEGYSVSREKKERFSLILESASTNQTSMYLCASSSSPRTGPYEQYFGPGTRLTVT.

The chain joins TRBV19 to TRBJ2-3; 9 bases match TRBD1. Trimming at V came to 10 bases and at J to 7 bases, leaving 15 bases not matched to a gene. CDR3 length: 15 amino acids. Germline CDR1 LNHDA, CDR2 SQIVND (reference sequence). In DNA, the CDR3 is TGTGCCACTTCCTCTGACAGGGGGTTTCGAAATACGCAGTATTTT. Encoded protein: CATSSDRGFRNTQYF.

This chain connects TRBV19 to TRBJ2-5, with D tentatively TRBD1 (8 bases). The CDR3 sequence is 16 residues long. V was trimmed by 1 base and J by 2 bases, leaving 14 bases between them. CDR1 LNHDA and CDR2 SQIVND come from the germline V gene (reference sequence). The CDR3 loop is CASSIGGGTGQETQYF. The CDR3, as DNA: TGTGCCAGTAGTATAGGGGGAGGGACAGGACAAGAGACCCAGTACTTC.

The V and J genes are TRBV19 and TRBJ2-7; 10 bases align to TRBD1. The V gene's germline CDR1 is LNHDA and CDR2 SQIVND (reference sequence). The length of the CDR3 is 15 residues. V gave up 2 bases and J gave up 7 bases; unmatched junction bases: 8. The DNA of the CDR3 is TGTGCCAGTAGTATAACCGGGACAGGGGTGAGTGAGCAGTACTTC. Translated: CASSITGTGVSEQYF. The complete variable domain, with remaining parts taken from reference TRBV19 and TRBJ2-7, reads DGGITQSPKYLFRKEGQNVTLSCEQNLNHDAMYWYRQDPGQGLRLIYYSQIVNDFQKGDIAEGYSVSREKKESFPLTVTSAQKNPTAFYLCASSITGTGVSEQYFGPGTRLTVT.

This sequence joins TRBV6-5 and TRBJ2-7; no definite D call. The V end was cut by 10 bases, the J end by 7 bases, with 14 bases between. Germline V CDR1 and CDR2: MNHEY, SVGAGI. CDR3 size: 11 residues. The CDR3 coding sequence is TGTGCCACCCTGAATGAAGATGAGCAGTACTTC. It encodes CATLNEDEQYF.

This rearrangement joins TRBV25-1 to TRBJ2-2, with D tentatively TRBD2 (6 bases). The CDR3 length is 15 residues. The germline V and J ends were trimmed by 3 bases and 5 bases, with 13 bases remaining between them. Germline V gene sequence: CDR1 MGHDK, CDR2 SYGVNS. In DNA form, the CDR3 reads TGTGCCAGCAGTGAGCGGGGAGTGGGGACCGGGGAGCTGTTTTTT. It specifies CASSERGVGTGELFF.

The chain is built from TRBV19 and TRBJ2-1; D is unclear. The CDR3 length is 12 residues. Germline loops: CDR1 LNHDA, CDR2 SQIVND (reference sequence). V lost 1 base to trimming and J lost 6 bases, with 4 bases between them. CDR3: CASSIGGNEQFF. CDR3 DNA: TGTGCCAGTAGTATAGGAGGCAATGAGCAGTTCTTC.

The V and J genes are TRBV11-2 and TRBJ2-5; perhaps TRBD2 as D (6 bases). CDR1 SGHAT and CDR2 FQNNGV come from the germline V gene. Trimming left V 5 bases short and J 5 bases short, with 24 bases between. The CDR3 spans 17 residues. CDR3 nucleotides: TGTGCCAGCAGCAGAAGGGACCGAAGTCTAGGAGGGGAGACCCAGTACTTC. It encodes CASSRRDRSLGGETQYF.